This entry is about one T cell receptor beta chain. Its antigen is still unknown. The protocol was immunoSEQ multiplex PCR, while the TCRdb copy is restricted to in-frame clones and leaves out a portion. The table includes roughly 59,000 clones, 78% detected once. CDR1 and CDR2 from the germline V gene are SGHDN and FVKESK. The CDR3 consists of 15 residues. The V gene lost 4 bases and the J gene lost 3 bases, with 12 bases spanning the gap. ViraFEST expansion of antigen-specific CD4+ T cells with viral peptide pools preceded sequencing. It was after approximately 11 days of culture that CD4+ T cells were isolated. Participants were vaccinated with two doses of either the BNT162b2 or mRNA-1273 vaccine. A few million PBMC per well received about 9.8 IU/ml IL-2 and 8 to 10 ug/ml peptides in culture. The data are from a study of vaccination effects on CD4 cells after COVID-19. Whole-study context: Sampling occurred a median 72 days post second dose, range 14 to 241.

Study-wide results and limits: Clones of infection and vaccine origin contracted markedly late after vaccination.

The receptor's source is a human donor who received a COVID-19 vaccine. This sequence joins TRBV14 and TRBJ2-2; D gene ambiguous. Sequences were derived from CD4+ T cells from PBMCs cultured with HCoV-OC43 spike peptides, sampled after COVID-19 vaccination. The subset denotes: HCoV-OC43 spike overlapping peptide pool stimulation. CDR3 in amino acids: CASSPHLTYTGELFF. CDR3 DNA sequence: TGTGCCAGCAGCCCACACCTTACTTACACCGGGGAGCTGTTTTTT.